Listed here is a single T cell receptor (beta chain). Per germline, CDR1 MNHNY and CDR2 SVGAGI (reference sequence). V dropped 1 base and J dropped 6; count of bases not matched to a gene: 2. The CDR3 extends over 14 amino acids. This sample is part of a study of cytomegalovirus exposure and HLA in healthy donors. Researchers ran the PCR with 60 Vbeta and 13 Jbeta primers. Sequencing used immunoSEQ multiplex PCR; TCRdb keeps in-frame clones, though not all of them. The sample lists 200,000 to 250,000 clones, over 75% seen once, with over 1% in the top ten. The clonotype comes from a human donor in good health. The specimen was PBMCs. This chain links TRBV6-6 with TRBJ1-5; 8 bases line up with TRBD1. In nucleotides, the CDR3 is TGTGCCAGCAGTTACTTTGGACAGGGTCAGCCCCAGCATTTT. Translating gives CASSYFGQGQPQHF.